This TCR beta chain was identified during a study of blood T cell repertoires in COVID-19. In the study overall: The analysed material was cDNA or gDNA that came from T cells, B-cell-depleted T cells, or PBMCs.

Clones were read by immunoSEQ multiplex PCR, and TCRdb kept only the in-frame ones, dropping some. The sample includes approximately 300,000 clones, about 87% seen only once; the top ten take over 5%. The CDR3 runs to 15 residues. Trimming removed 1 base at V and 8 bases at J, with 15 bases between. From germline, CDR1 is MNHEY and CDR2 SMNVEV (reference sequence). Those enrolled in Seattle joined during active infection and were followed longitudinally afterward. Sequenced input: peripheral blood. The clonotype was recovered from a woman aged 50 to 60 with COVID-19, enrolled during active disease. This chain joins TRBV27 and TRBJ2-1; D is perhaps TRBD1 (6 bases). The CDR3 DNA sequence: TGTGCCAGCAGTTTATGGGGGCGGCGGCTCGATGAGCAGTTCTTC. This encodes CASSLWGRRLDEQFF.